Listed below are T cell receptor beta chains from one sample, sequenced in a study of molecular identifiers for immune sequencing clone quantification. TCRdb fed the PCR reads into MiXCR, producing one record per CDR3 protein. The data contain about 97,000 distinct CDR3 sequences, approximately 25% of them seen just once; the ten biggest clones take up 0.85% to 0.95%. Material for sequencing was naive CD8+ T cells from blood, with Jurkat cell RNA spiked in. These receptors were obtained from a human donor in good health. Some libraries in this study had Jurkat cell RNA spiked in. The CDR3 runs from the conserved cysteine through the conserved F or W. Fields, in order: CDR3 protein, clone size, V gene, J gene. Rows give clone size only sometimes, using once, few, many, or a class for an expanded clone.

CASSMGGVTEAFF,many,TRBV19,TRBJ1-1
CASSQDAGAFTYQETQYF,many,TRBV4-3,TRBJ2-5
CASSSTSGRTYEQYF,many,TRBV6-2/TRBV6-3,TRBJ2-7
CATTSGSLGEQFF,many,TRBV24-1,TRBJ2-1
CASSLFTEAYNEQFF,many,TRBV28,TRBJ2-1
CASSYFDTQYF,many,TRBV6-5,TRBJ2-3
CASRTGPEAFF,many,TRBV2,TRBJ1-1
CATSDMTNEQFF,NA,TRBV24-1,TRBJ2-1
CASSQSPSLGGQVTGELFF,many,TRBV14,TRBJ2-2
CASSLYRDRGVNEQFF,NA,TRBV19,TRBJ2-1
CASSPRLGSTDTQYF,many,TRBV27,TRBJ2-3
CASSQDLGGRASRDTQYF,many,TRBV4-2,TRBJ2-3
CASSSGWGLTEAFF,many,TRBV12-3/TRBV12-4,TRBJ1-1
CASSSQGEKLFF,many,TRBV7-2,TRBJ1-4
CASRDFSYEQYF,many,TRBV2,TRBJ2-7
CAWSLVGDIQYF,many,TRBV30,TRBJ2-4
CASSPAGTSGSYEQYF,few,TRBV7-9,TRBJ2-7
CATSDNRESLYTQYF,NA,TRBV24-1,TRBJ2-3
CASSLDVSGPISEQYF,many,TRBV11-2,TRBJ2-7
CSVLSGAGETQYF,many,TRBV29-1,TRBJ2-5
CASSEDRGSYNEQFF,few,TRBV5-6,TRBJ2-1
CASSLAPGTSLSPDTQYF,many,TRBV7-6,TRBJ2-3
CASSPPGATGELFF,many,TRBV12-3/TRBV12-4,TRBJ2-2
CARKPLDNEQYF,many,TRBV2,TRBJ2-7
CAWGQYNEQFF,many,TRBV30,TRBJ2-1
CASSQEGLPLINEQFF,many,TRBV4-3,TRBJ2-1
CASGFAGSSYEQYF,NA,TRBV5-3,TRBJ2-7
CASSIVRASGTYEQYF,few,TRBV19,TRBJ2-7
CASSHFSDSNQPQHF,many,TRBV4-2,TRBJ1-5
CASSFRWARETQYF,NA,TRBV27,TRBJ2-5
CASSLWKLDLTDTQYF,many,TRBV5-1,TRBJ2-3
CASSSSVNTEAFF,many,TRBV27,TRBJ1-1
CASSETGILGLAEITDTQYF,many,TRBV6-1,TRBJ2-3
CASTRVEASGYHNEQFF,NA,TRBV6-2/TRBV6-3,TRBJ2-1
CSAPEGTFDYEQYF,NA,TRBV20-1,TRBJ2-7
CASSYTGQDEQYF,few,TRBV13,TRBJ2-7
CASSYSRGAYNEQFF,many,TRBV5-1,TRBJ2-1
CASSAAKGYEQYF,many,TRBV7-7,TRBJ2-7
CASSLAGRETEAFF,NA,TRBV7-9,TRBJ1-1
CASSLGEETITDTQYF,NA,TRBV12-3/TRBV12-4,TRBJ2-3
CASSELLASNQPQHF,many,TRBV6-1,TRBJ1-5
CASSSSGGTNEQFF,many,TRBV7-3,TRBJ2-1
CASSISSGTEAFF,NA,TRBV19,TRBJ1-1
CASSLSWDRTYEQYF,NA,TRBV27,TRBJ2-7
CASSLSVPGTRDEQFF,NA,TRBV28,TRBJ2-1
CASSYFGQGADEQYF,few,TRBV5-1,TRBJ2-7
CAWSVLAGSYEQYF,many,TRBV30,TRBJ2-7
CAGSMASGEQYF,NA,TRBV11-3,TRBJ2-7
CASSGGTENYGYTF,many,TRBV13,TRBJ1-2
CASSPGHTSSYEQYF,many,TRBV7-2,TRBJ2-7
CSATVAGAYEQFF,few,TRBV20-1,TRBJ2-1
CASSVDGITDTQYF,many,TRBV9,TRBJ2-3
CASSLWFSGSASDTQYF,many,TRBV27,TRBJ2-3